Sequencing of this TCR beta chain was carried out in a study of low-dose radiotherapy and immunotherapy resistance in tumors. At the level of the study: Cohort 1 received 0.5 Gy per fraction every 2 weeks, totaling 6.5 Gy.

Both TCRalpha and TCRbeta chains were reverse transcribed with V-gene-specific primers. TCRs were amplified for roughly 20 PCR cycles with a constant-region primer and V-primer adapter. Using its own MiXCR run on the reads, TCRdb lists one record per CDR3 protein. The top ten clones hold 4.5% to 6.5% of a sample with about 30,000 distinct CDR3 sequences, less than 65% of them seen once. CDR1 and CDR2 (germline): LNHDA, SQIVND (reference sequence). Trimming at V came to 4 bases and at J to 0 bases, leaving 4 bases not matched to a gene. The CDR3 spans 15 residues. Time point in this sample: after trial treatment. Treatment indicated: LDRT plus nivolumab, ipilimumab, low-dose cyclophosphamide and aspirin (RACIN trial).

This rearrangement joins TRBV19 to TRBJ2-5, with TRBD2 identical over 8 bases. The specimen was PBMCs, collected after low-dose radiotherapy plus immunotherapy. This clonotype was sampled from a male donor with gallbladder cancer. Here the CDR3 DNA reads TGTGCCAGTAGTACTAGCGGGCGGTACCAAGAGACCCAGTACTTC. Translating gives CASSTSGRYQETQYF. The full variable domain, its missing parts supplied by reference TRBV19 and TRBJ2-5, is DGGITQSPKYLFRKEGQNVTLSCEQNLNHDAMYWYRQDPGQGLRLIYYSQIVNDFQKGDIAEGYSVSREKKESFPLTVTSAQKNPTAFYLCASSTSGRYQETQYFGPGTRLLVL.